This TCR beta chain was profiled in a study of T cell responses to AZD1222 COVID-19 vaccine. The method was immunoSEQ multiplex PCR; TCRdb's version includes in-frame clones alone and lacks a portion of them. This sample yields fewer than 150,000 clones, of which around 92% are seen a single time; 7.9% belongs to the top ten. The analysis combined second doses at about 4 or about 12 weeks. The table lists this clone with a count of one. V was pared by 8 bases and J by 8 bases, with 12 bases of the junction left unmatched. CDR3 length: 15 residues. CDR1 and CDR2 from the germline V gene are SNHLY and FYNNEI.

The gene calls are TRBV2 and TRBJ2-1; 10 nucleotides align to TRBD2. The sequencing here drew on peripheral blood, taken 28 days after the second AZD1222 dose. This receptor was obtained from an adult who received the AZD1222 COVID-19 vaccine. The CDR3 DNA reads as TGTGCCAGCTGCGACCCATCTAGCGGGAGTTATGAGCAGTTCTTC. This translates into CASCDPSSGSYEQFF.